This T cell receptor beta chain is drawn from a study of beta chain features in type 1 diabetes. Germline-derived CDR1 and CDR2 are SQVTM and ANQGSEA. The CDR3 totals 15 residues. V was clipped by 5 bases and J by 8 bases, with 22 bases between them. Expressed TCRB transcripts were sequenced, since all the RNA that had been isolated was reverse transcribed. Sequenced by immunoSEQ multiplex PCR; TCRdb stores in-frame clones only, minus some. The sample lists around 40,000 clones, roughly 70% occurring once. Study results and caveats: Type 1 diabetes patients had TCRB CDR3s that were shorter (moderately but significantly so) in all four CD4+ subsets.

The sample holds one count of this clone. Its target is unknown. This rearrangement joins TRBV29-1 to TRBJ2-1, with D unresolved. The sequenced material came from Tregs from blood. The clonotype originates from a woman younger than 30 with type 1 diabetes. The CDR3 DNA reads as TGCAGCGTTTCTCGTGGGTTACATACTATCGATGAGCAGTTCTTC. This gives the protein CSVSRGLHTIDEQFF.